Listed here are 10 T cell receptor beta chains from one sample, sequenced in a study of technical replicates of blood from a handful of donors. Repertoires were generated with immunoSEQ multiplex PCR, while TCRdb's copy carries only in-frame clones and drops some. The table lists approximately 88,000 clones, 96% of them singletons. Sequencing input: T cells isolated from PBMCs. These receptors were collected from a human donor in good health.

The chain has TRBV30 and TRBJ2-2; D uncertain. The CDR3 loop spans 12 amino acids. Trimming left V 0 bases short and J 7 bases short, with 6 bases between. Germline lookup yields CDR1 GTSNPN and CDR2 SVGIG (reference sequence). The CDR3 here is CAWSVALGELFF. CDR3 bases: TGTGCCTGGAGTGTGGCTCTCGGGGAGCTGTTTTTT.

The chain links TRBV5-1 to TRBJ2-1; no clear D. Germline assignment: CDR1 SGHRS and CDR2 YFSETQ. Trimming took off 8 bases at V and 5 bases at J, with 11 bases between the two ends. There are 12 residues in the CDR3. The CDR3 sequence is CASAEANNEQFF. CDR3 in DNA: TGCGCCAGTGCCGAGGCTAACAATGAGCAGTTCTTC.

The genes are TRBV7-3 and TRBJ2-7; TRBD2 aligns across 10 bases. CDR3 length: 18 amino acids. V trimming: 2 bases; J trimming: 1 base; junction bases outside the gene matches: 11. CDR1 and CDR2 from the germline V gene are SGHTA and FQGTGA. CDR3 amino acids: CASSLLAGVPGVSYEQYF. The CDR3 nucleotides read TGTGCCAGCAGCTTACTAGCGGGAGTCCCTGGGGTATCCTACGAGCAGTACTTC.

The sample holds one count of this clone. V usage is TRBV14 and J usage is TRBJ2-7, with D unresolved. The V and J ends lost 4 bases and 4 bases respectively, with 17 bases between them. Germline CDR1 is SGHDN and CDR2 is FVKESK. This CDR3 region has 15 residues. The CDR3 DNA follows: TGTGCCAGCAGCCCGCAGATCCGGGTCCCTTACGAGCAGTACTTC. As protein: CASSPQIRVPYEQYF.

This clone was seen only once. The V call is TRBV6-5, the J call TRBJ2-7, with 10 positions matching TRBD1. V trimming: 6 bases; J trimming: 2 bases; junction bases outside the gene matches: 4. Looked up from germline, CDR1 is MNHEY and CDR2 is SVGAGI. The CDR3 is made up of 14 amino acids. CDR3 bases: TGTGCCAGCAGGCTGGGACAGGGGACCTACGAGCAGTACTTC. Its protein product is CASRLGQGTYEQYF.

The chain uses TRBV28 and TRBJ1-2; D call uncertain. Germline lookup yields CDR1 MDHEN and CDR2 SYDVKM. V was trimmed by 4 bases and J by 7 bases, leaving 10 bases between them. The CDR3 has 12 amino acids. The CDR3 loop is CASSSSGSGYTF. The CDR3 coding sequence is TGTGCCAGCAGTTCGTCAGGTAGTGGCTACACCTTC.

The chain carries TRBV2 and TRBJ1-5, with a possible D match to TRBD1 (6 bases). Germline values: CDR1 SNHLY, CDR2 FYNNEI. Trimming removed 3 bases from V and 6 bases from J, with 24 bases in between. The length of the CDR3 is 18 residues. The CDR3 DNA sequence: TGTGCCAGCAGTGAGAAATATAAAGGTGAACAGGGTGGTCAGCCCCAGCATTTT. This sequence encodes CASSEKYKGEQGGQPQHF.

The genes are TRBV10-3 and TRBJ2-3, with TRBD2 matching 8 bases. This CDR3 contains 13 residues. Germline trimming cut 7 bases from V and 5 bases from J; bases unmatched to any gene: 5. Germline V gene data show CDR1 as ENHRY and CDR2 as SYGVKD. CDR3 sequence (DNA): TGTGCCATCAAACTAGCGGAAAGAGATACGCAGTATTTT. It codes for CAIKLAERDTQYF.

The chain has TRBV7-3 and TRBJ2-5, with TRBD2 identical over 10 bases. Trimming cost V 2 bases and J 5 bases; bases outside gene matches: 5. The CDR3 totals 15 residues. CDR1 is SGHTA and CDR2 is FQGTGA in the germline V gene. The CDR3, as DNA: TGTGCCAGCAGCTTAGGGACTAGCGTTGGTGAGACCCAGTACTTC. Amino acids: CASSLGTSVGETQYF.

V is TRBV19 and J is TRBJ1-1; D is undetermined. There are 13 residues in the CDR3. V gave up 5 bases and J gave up 4 bases, with 11 bases separating them. Germline CDR1 LNHDA, CDR2 SQIVND (reference sequence). CDR3 in DNA: TGTGCCAGTAGTTACGGGATCTCCACTGAAGCTTTCTTT. It specifies CASSYGISTEAFF.